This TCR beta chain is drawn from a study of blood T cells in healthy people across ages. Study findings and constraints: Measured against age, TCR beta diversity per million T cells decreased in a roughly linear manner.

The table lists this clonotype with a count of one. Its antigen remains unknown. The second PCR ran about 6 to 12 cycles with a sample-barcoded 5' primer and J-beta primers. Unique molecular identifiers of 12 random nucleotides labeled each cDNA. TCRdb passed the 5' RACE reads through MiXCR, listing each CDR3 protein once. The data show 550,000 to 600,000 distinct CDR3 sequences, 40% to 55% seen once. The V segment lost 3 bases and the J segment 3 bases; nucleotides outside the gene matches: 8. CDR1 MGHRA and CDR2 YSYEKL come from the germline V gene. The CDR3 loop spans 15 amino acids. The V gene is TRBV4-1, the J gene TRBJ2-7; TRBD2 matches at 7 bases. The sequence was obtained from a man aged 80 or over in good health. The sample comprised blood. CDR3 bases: TGCGCCAGCAGCCACCTCTGGGCGGGGGACTACGAGCAGTACTTC. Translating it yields CASSHLWAGDYEQYF.